A selection of T cell receptor beta chains follows, all from one sample in a study of T cell responses to AZD1222 COVID-19 vaccine. Produced via immunoSEQ multiplex PCR; TCRdb's table is partial and in-frame only. The sample consists of about 120,000 clones, 70% to 90% of them appearing once. This material consisted of peripheral blood, taken on day 0 of AZD1222 vaccination. The receptors here all came from an adult in good health. The CDR3 runs from the conserved cysteine through the conserved F or W. D genes are given only for firm matches. Clone sizes are given selectively: once, few, many, or a class where the clone is expanded.

J gene: TRBJ1-3
D gene: TRBD1
V gene: TRBV3-1/TRBV3-2
clone size: .
CDR3 DNA: TGTGCCAGCAGCCAAGTTGGAGGGGGCCACACCATATATTTT
CDR3 protein: CASSQVGGGHTIYF

J gene: TRBJ1-5
D gene: TRBD1
V gene: TRBV12-3/TRBV12-4
clone size: .
CDR3 DNA: TGTGCCAGCAGGGTAGGGGGCCAGCCCCAGCATTTT
CDR3 protein: CASRVGGQPQHF

J gene: TRBJ1-2
D gene: TRBD1
V gene: TRBV5-1
clone size: .
CDR3 DNA: TGCGCCCCCAGACACCAAGCGACAGGGGGACTGGGTGGCTACACCTTC
CDR3 protein: CAPRHQATGGLGGYTF

J gene: TRBJ1-3
D gene: .
V gene: TRBV9
clone size: .
CDR3 DNA: TGTGCCAGCAGCGTAGCAGATAGTGGAAACACCATATATTTT
CDR3 protein: CASSVADSGNTIYF

J gene: TRBJ1-5
D gene: .
V gene: TRBV5-1
clone size: .
CDR3 DNA: TGCGCCAGCAGCTTGGAGGGTACCAATCAGCCCCAGCATTTT
CDR3 protein: CASSLEGTNQPQHF

J gene: TRBJ2-1
D gene: TRBD1
V gene: TRBV19
clone size: .
CDR3 DNA: TGTGCCAGTAGTATAGGGAGGCCAGGGGGCAATGAGCAGTTCTTC
CDR3 protein: CASSIGRPGGNEQFF

J gene: TRBJ1-6
D gene: .
V gene: TRBV5-1
clone size: .
CDR3 DNA: TGCGCCAGCAGCTTTTCCGGGGGCAGGAATTCACCCCTCCACTTT
CDR3 protein: CASSFSGGRNSPLHF

J gene: TRBJ2-1
D gene: .
V gene: TRBV5-1
clone size: .
CDR3 DNA: TGCGCCAGCAGCACCCGACCCGGACTGTACAATGAGCAGTTCTTC
CDR3 protein: CASSTRPGLYNEQFF

J gene: TRBJ2-3
D gene: TRBD2
V gene: TRBV28
clone size: .
CDR3 DNA: TGTGCCAGCCAAGATCCGCTAGCGGGGGTGAAAGATACGCAGTATTTT
CDR3 protein: CASQDPLAGVKDTQYF

J gene: TRBJ2-2
D gene: .
V gene: TRBV5-1
clone size: few
CDR3 DNA: TGCGCCAGCAGCCCCCCTATAGGGCCTAGCACCGGGGAGCTGTTTTTT
CDR3 protein: CASSPPIGPSTGELFF

J gene: TRBJ1-1
D gene: .
V gene: TRBV7-9
clone size: .
CDR3 DNA: TGTGCCAGCAGCTTGAACAGGGACACTGAAGCTTTCTTT
CDR3 protein: CASSLNRDTEAFF

J gene: TRBJ1-6
D gene: .
V gene: TRBV28
clone size: .
CDR3 DNA: TGTGCCAGCAGTCAGAGGTCCAGCTCCTATAATTCACCCCTCCACTTT
CDR3 protein: CASSQRSSSYNSPLHF

J gene: TRBJ2-3
D gene: .
V gene: TRBV7-2
clone size: once
CDR3 DNA: TGTGCCAGCAGCTTCGGACAGAGCACAGATACGCAGTATTTT
CDR3 protein: CASSFGQSTDTQYF

J gene: TRBJ2-5
D gene: .
V gene: TRBV10-2
clone size: few
CDR3 DNA: TGCGCCAGCAAAGGTAGAGGGAGAGAGACCCAGTACTTC
CDR3 protein: CASKGRGRETQYF

J gene: TRBJ1-2
D gene: TRBD1
V gene: TRBV6-2/TRBV6-3
clone size: .
CDR3 DNA: TGTGCCAGCAGTTACGGGACAGTATATGGCTACACCTTC
CDR3 protein: CASSYGTVYGYTF

J gene: TRBJ1-3
D gene: .
V gene: TRBV9
clone size: .
CDR3 DNA: TGTGCCAGCAGCGTAAGGGGGTTAGGGGGCTCTGGAAACACCATATATTTT
CDR3 protein: CASSVRGLGGSGNTIYF

J gene: TRBJ2-3
D gene: TRBD2
V gene: TRBV6-5
clone size: .
CDR3 DNA: TGTGCCAGCAGTTACTCTAGGCGGGAGGGGGATACGCAGTATTTT
CDR3 protein: CASSYSRREGDTQYF

J gene: TRBJ2-2
D gene: .
V gene: TRBV5-5
clone size: .
CDR3 DNA: TGTGCCAGCAGCTTGGAGGCAGCGTCGGGCGGGGAGCTGTTTTTT
CDR3 protein: CASSLEAASGGELFF

J gene: TRBJ2-5
D gene: .
V gene: TRBV27
clone size: .
CDR3 DNA: TGTGCCAGCAGTTTAGAGGGCATGGGGACCCAGTACTTC
CDR3 protein: CASSLEGMGTQYF

J gene: TRBJ2-2
D gene: .
V gene: TRBV5-1
clone size: .
CDR3 DNA: TGCGCCAGCAGCTTGGGGAACACCGGGGAGCTGTTTTTT
CDR3 protein: CASSLGNTGELFF

J gene: TRBJ2-2
D gene: .
V gene: TRBV6-1
clone size: .
CDR3 DNA: TGTGCCAGCAGTGAAGCACCGGAAGCGTACGGGGAGCTGTTTTTT
CDR3 protein: CASSEAPEAYGELFF

J gene: TRBJ2-6
D gene: .
V gene: TRBV6-6
clone size: .
CDR3 DNA: TGTGCCAGCAGTTGGGACCTTACCGGGGCCAACGTCCTGACTTTC
CDR3 protein: CASSWDLTGANVLTF

J gene: TRBJ2-3
D gene: TRBD2
V gene: TRBV3-1/TRBV3-2
clone size: .
CDR3 DNA: TGTGCCAGCAGCAGGCCTCGGACAGGGTTCAGCGGGGGGGCCGGCACAGATACGCAGTATTTT
CDR3 protein: CASSRPRTGFSGGAGTDTQYF

J gene: TRBJ2-1
D gene: .
V gene: TRBV9
clone size: .
CDR3 DNA: TGTGCCAGCAGCGTAGGAGGGAGGACGAACAATGAGCAGTTCTTC
CDR3 protein: CASSVGGRTNNEQFF

J gene: TRBJ2-3
D gene: TRBD2
V gene: TRBV5-1
clone size: .
CDR3 DNA: TGCGCCAGCAGCTTGAGGGCTAGCGGGAGGGGCACAGATACGCAGTATTTT
CDR3 protein: CASSLRASGRGTDTQYF

J gene: TRBJ2-7
D gene: .
V gene: TRBV28
clone size: .
CDR3 DNA: TGTGCCACTTCCCCCCAGGGGCGCTACGAGCAGTACTTC
CDR3 protein: CATSPQGRYEQYF

J gene: TRBJ1-5
D gene: TRBD1
V gene: TRBV27
clone size: once
CDR3 DNA: TGTGCCAGCAGTTGGGGGACAGAGGGCCAGCCCCAGCATTTT
CDR3 protein: CASSWGTEGQPQHF